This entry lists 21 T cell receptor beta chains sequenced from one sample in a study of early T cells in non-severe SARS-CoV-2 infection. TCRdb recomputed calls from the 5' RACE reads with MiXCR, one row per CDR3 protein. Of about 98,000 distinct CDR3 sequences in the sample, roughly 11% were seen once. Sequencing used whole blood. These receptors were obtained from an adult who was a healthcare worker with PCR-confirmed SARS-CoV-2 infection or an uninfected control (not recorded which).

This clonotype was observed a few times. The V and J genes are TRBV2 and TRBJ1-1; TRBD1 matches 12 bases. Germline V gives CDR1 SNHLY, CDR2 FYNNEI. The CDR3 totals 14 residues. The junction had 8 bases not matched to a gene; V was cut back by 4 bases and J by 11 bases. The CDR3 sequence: CASSGPGQGASAFF. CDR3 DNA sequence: TGTGCCAGCAGTGGGCCGGGACAGGGGGCAAGCGCTTTCTTT.

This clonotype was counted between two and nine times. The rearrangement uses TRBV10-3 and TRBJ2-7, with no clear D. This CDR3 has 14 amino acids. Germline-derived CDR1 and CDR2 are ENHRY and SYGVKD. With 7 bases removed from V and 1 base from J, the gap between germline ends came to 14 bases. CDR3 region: CAITVGMGSYEQYF. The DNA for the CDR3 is TGTGCCATCACCGTGGGGATGGGGTCCTACGAGCAGTACTTC.

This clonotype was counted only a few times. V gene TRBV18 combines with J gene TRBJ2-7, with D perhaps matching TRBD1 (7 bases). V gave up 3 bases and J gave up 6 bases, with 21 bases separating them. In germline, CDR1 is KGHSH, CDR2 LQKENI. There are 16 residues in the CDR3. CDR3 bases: TGTGCCAGCTCACCTGGGGCCTGGAGGGGGCACGGCGAGCAGTACTTC. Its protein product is CASSPGAWRGHGEQYF. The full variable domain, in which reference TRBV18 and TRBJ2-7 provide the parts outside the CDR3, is NAGVMQNPRHLVRRRGQEARLRCSPMKGHSHVYWYRQLPEEGLKFMVYLQKENIIDESGMPKERFSAEFPKEGPSILRIQQVVRGDSAAYFCASSPGAWRGHGEQYFGPGTRLTVT.

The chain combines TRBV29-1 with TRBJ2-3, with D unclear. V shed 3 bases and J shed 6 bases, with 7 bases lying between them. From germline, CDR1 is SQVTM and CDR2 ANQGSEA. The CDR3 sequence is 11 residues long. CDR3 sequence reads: CSVDVWDTQYF. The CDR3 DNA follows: TGCAGCGTTGATGTTTGGGATACGCAGTATTTT.

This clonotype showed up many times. The CDR3, as DNA: TGTGCCAGCAGCTTGCCTCAACCCTCTGGGGCCAACGTCCTGACTTTC. Its protein product is CASSLPQPSGANVLTF. The chain carries TRBV5-4 and TRBJ2-6; D gene uncertain. This CDR3 is 16 amino acids long. The V and J ends lost 1 base and 0 bases respectively, with 8 bases between them. Germline V CDR1 and CDR2: SGHNT, YYREEE (reference sequence).

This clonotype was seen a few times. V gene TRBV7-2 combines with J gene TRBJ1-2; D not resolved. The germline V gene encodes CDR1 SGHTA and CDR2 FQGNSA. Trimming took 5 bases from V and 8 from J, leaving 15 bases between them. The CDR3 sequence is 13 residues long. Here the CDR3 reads CASSPSPSSGYTF. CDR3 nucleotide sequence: TGTGCCAGCAGCCCCTCCCCCTCTTCAGGCTACACCTTC.

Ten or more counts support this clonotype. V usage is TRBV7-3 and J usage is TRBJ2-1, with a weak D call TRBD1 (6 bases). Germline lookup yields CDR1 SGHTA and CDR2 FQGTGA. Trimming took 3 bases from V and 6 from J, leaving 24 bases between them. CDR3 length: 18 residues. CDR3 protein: CASSLGDTKGGRRNEQFF. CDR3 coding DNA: TGTGCCAGCAGCTTGGGGGACACCAAGGGCGGTCGTCGCAATGAGCAGTTCTTC.

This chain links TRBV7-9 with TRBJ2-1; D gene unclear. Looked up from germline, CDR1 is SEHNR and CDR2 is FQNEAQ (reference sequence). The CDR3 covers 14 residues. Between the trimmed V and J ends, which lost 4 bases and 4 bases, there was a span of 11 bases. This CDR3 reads CASSSRALYNEQFF. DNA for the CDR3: TGTGCCAGCAGCTCCCGGGCCCTGTACAATGAGCAGTTCTTC.

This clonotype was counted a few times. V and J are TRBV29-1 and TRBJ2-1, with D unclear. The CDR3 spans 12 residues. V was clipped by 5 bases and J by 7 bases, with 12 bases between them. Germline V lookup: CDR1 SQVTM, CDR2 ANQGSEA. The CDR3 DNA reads TGCAGCGTTAGTCCACTCTTGAATGAGCAGTTCTTC. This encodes CSVSPLLNEQFF.

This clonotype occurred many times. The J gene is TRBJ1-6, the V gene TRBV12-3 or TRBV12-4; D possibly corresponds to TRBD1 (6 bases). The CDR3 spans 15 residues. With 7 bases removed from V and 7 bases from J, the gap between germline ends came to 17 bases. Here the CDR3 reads CASTRSGRGNSPLHF. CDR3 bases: TGTGCCAGCACACGGTCAGGAAGGGGGAATTCACCCCTCCACTTT.

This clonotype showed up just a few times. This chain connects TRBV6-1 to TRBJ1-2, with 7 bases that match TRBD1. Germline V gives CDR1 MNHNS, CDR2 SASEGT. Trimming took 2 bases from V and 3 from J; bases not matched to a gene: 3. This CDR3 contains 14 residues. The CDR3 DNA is TGTGCCAGCAGTGAAAAGGGACAGCACTATGGCTACACCTTC. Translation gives CASSEKGQHYGYTF.

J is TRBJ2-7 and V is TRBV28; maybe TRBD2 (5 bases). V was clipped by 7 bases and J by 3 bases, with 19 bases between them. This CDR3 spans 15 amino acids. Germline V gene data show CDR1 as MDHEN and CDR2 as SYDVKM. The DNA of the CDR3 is TGTGCCAGCACCGAGTCGGTAGTCGGGGTCTACGAGCAGTACTTC. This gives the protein CASTESVVGVYEQYF.

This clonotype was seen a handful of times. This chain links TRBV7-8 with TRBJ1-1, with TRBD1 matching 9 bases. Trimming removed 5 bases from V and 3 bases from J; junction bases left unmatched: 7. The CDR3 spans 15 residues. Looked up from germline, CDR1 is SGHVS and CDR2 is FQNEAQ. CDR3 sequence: CASSVNRGLDTEAFF. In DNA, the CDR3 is TGTGCCAGCAGCGTGAACAGGGGGCTGGACACTGAAGCTTTCTTT.

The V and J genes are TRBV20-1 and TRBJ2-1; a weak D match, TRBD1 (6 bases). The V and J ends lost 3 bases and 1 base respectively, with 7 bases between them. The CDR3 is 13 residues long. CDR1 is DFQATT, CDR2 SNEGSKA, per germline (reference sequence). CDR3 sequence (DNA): TGCAGTGCTAGTCAGGGGTCCTACAATGAGCAGTTCTTC. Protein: CSASQGSYNEQFF.

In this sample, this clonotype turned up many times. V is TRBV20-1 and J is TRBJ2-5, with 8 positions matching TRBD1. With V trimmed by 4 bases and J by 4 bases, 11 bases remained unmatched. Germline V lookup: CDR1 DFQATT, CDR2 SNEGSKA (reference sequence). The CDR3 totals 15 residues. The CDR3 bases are TGCAGTGCTACGGACCGTCAGGGGGCGAGAGAGACCCAGTACTTC. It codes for CSATDRQGARETQYF.

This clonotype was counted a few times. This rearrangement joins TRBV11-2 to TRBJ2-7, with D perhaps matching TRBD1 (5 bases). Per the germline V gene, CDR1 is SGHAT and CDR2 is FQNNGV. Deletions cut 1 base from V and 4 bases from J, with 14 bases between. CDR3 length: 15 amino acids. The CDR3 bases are TGTGCCAGCAGCTTAGCCCTGGACACCCAATACGAGCAGTACTTC. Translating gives CASSLALDTQYEQYF. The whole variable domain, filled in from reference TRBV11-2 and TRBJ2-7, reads EAGVAQSPRYKIIEKRQSVAFWCNPISGHATLYWYQQILGQGPKLLIQFQNNGVVDDSQLPKDRFSAERLKGVDSTLKIQPAKLEDSAVYLCASSLALDTQYEQYFGPGTRLTVT.

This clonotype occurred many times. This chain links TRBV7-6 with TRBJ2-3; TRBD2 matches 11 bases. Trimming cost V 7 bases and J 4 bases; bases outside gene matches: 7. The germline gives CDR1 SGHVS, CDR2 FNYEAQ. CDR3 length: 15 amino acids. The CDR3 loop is CASTQGSGGADTQYF. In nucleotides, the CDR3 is TGTGCCAGCACGCAGGGTAGCGGGGGGGCAGATACGCAGTATTTT.

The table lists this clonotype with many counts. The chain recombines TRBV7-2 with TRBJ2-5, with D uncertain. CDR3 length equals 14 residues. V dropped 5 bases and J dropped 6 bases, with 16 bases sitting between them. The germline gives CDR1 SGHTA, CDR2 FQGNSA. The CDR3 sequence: CASSPSYAWKTQYF. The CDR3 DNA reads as TGTGCCAGCAGCCCGAGCTATGCGTGGAAGACCCAGTACTTC.

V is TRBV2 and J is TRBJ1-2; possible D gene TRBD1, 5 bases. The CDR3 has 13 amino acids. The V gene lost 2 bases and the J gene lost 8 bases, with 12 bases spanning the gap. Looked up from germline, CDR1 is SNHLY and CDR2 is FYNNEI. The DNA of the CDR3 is TGTGCCAGCAGTGAACGGGGGTACGACGGCTACACCTTC. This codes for CASSERGYDGYTF.

The CDR3 sequence: CASSPRTSGIVEQYF. Here the CDR3 DNA reads TGTGCCAGCAGCCCTCGGACTAGCGGGATCGTTGAGCAGTACTTC. This rearrangement joins TRBV6-6 to TRBJ2-7, with 12 positions matching TRBD2. Trimming removed 6 bases from V and 7 bases from J; junction bases left unmatched: 10. The CDR3 consists of 15 residues. Germline CDR1 reads MNHNY; CDR2 reads SVGAGI (reference sequence).

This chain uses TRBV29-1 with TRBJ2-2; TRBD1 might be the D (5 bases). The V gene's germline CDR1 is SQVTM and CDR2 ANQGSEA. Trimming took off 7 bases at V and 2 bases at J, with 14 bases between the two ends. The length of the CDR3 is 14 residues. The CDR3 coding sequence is TGCAGCGGTAGACAGTATACCAACACCGGGGAGCTGTTTTTT. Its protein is CSGRQYTNTGELFF.